The present T cell receptor beta chain was sequenced within a study of T cell responses to AZD1222 COVID-19 vaccine. General study results and limits: Repertoire samples came only from after the peak T cell response. Vaccine-associated CD4 TCRs spanned spike, dominant at 160-218 and 743-854.

Only in-frame clones appear in the TCRdb table, and some are missing; sequencing was by immunoSEQ multiplex PCR. The data contain 95,000 to 150,000 clones, around 85% of them singletons. Concerning this clone: Its specificity is unknown.

V was clipped by 5 bases and J by 2 bases, with 9 bases between them. CDR3 length equals 13 residues. Germline assignment: CDR1 MRHNA and CDR2 SNTAGT. The clonotype comes from an adult in good health. The rearrangement uses TRBV6-4 and TRBJ1-1; tentatively, D is TRBD1 (5 bases). The source was peripheral blood, collected on day 0 of AZD1222 vaccination. The CDR3: CASSIRANTEAFF. The CDR3 bases are TGTGCCAGCAGTATCAGGGCCAACACTGAAGCTTTCTTT.